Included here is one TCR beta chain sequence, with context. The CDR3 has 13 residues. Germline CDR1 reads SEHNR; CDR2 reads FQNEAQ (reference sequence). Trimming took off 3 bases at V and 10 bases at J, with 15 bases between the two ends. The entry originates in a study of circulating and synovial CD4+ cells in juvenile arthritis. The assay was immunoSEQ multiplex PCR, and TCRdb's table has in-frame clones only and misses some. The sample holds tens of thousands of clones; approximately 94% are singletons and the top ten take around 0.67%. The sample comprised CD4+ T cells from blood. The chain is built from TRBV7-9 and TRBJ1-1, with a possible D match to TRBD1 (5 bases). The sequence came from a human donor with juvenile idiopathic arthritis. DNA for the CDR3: TGTGCCAGCAGCTTTCAGGGCCCGGTTAGAGCTTTCTTT. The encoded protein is CASSFQGPVRAFF. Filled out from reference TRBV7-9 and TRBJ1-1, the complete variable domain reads DTGVSQNPRHKITKRGQNVTFRCDPISEHNRLYWYRQTLGQGPEFLTYFQNEAQLEKSRLLSDRFSAERPKGSFSTLEIQRTEQGDSAMYLCASSFQGPVRAFFGQGTRLTVV.